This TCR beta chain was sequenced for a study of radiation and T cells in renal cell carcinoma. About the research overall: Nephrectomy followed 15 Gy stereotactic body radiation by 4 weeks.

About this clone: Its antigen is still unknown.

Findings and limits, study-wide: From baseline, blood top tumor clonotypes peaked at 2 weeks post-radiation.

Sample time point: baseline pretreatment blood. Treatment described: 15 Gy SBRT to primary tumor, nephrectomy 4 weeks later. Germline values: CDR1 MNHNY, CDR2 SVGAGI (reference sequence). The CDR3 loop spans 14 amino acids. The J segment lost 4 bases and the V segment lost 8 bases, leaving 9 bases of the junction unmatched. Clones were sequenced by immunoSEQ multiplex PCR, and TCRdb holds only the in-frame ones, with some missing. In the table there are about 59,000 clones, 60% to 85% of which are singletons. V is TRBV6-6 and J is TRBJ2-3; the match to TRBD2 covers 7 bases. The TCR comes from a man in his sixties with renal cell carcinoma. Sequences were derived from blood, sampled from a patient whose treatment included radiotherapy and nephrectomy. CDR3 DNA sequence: TGTGCCAGCGGCGGGGAGGGCGGCGCAGATACGCAGTATTTT. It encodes CASGGEGGADTQYF.